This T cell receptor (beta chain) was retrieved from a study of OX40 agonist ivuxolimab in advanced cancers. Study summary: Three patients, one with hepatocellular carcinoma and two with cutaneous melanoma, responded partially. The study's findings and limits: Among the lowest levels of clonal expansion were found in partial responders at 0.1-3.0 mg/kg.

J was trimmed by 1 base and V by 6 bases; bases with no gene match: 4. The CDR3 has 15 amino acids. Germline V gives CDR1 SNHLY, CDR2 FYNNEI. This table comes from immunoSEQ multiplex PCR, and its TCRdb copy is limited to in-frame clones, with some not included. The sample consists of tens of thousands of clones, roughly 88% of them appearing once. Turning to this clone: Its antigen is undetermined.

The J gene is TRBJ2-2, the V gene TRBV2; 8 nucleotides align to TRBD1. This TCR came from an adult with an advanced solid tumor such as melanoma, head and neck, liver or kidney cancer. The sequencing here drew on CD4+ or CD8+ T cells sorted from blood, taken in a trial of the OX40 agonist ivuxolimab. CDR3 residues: CASSLDRGNTGELFF. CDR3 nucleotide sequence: TGTGCCAGCAGCCTAGACAGGGGGAACACCGGGGAGCTGTTTTTT.